The clone carrying this T cell receptor beta chain was counted once. The sample belongs to a study of technical replicates of blood from several donors. CDR1 SGHDT and CDR2 YYEEEE come from the germline V gene. The J segment lost 2 bases and the V segment lost 1 base, leaving 5 bases of the junction unmatched. This CDR3 spans 15 amino acids. The protocol was immunoSEQ multiplex PCR, while the TCRdb copy is restricted to in-frame clones and leaves out a portion. This table holds 70,000 to 80,000 clones, 95% to 97% found once. This chain uses TRBV5-6 with TRBJ2-5, with 7 positions matching TRBD1. The sequenced sample consisted of T cells isolated from PBMCs. This clonotype was sampled from a human donor in good health. CDR3: CASSLYGQAQETQYF. The CDR3 DNA sequence: TGTGCCAGCAGCTTGTACGGACAGGCTCAAGAGACCCAGTACTTC.